One and the same sample provided the 26 T cell receptor beta chains below, sequenced in a study of cytomegalovirus exposure and HLA in healthy donors. Primers: 60 Vbeta forward and 13 Jbeta reverse. The data were produced by immunoSEQ multiplex PCR, yet TCRdb's version contains in-frame clones alone and is incomplete. The sample has 90,000 to 110,000 clones; under 85% are singletons. Sequencing was carried out using PBMCs. Receptor source: a man between 35 and 55 years old in good health and CMV-seronegative.

The genes are TRBV19 and TRBJ1-1; weak D call: TRBD1 (5 bases). Germline CDR1 and CDR2: LNHDA and SQIVND (reference sequence). The CDR3 totals 16 residues. V was cut by 7 bases and J by 1 base, with 19 bases left in between. CDR3 nucleotide sequence: TGTGCCAGTAAAATTGGGCAGGGTCGAAGGAACACTGAAGCTTTCTTT. Its protein is CASKIGQGRRNTEAFF.

V usage is TRBV7-9 and J usage is TRBJ2-3, with 7 nucleotides matching TRBD2. With 1 base clipped from V and 0 bases from J, the junction kept 4 bases outside the gene matches. Germline V lookup: CDR1 SEHNR, CDR2 FQNEAQ (reference sequence). The CDR3 has 16 residues. In DNA, the CDR3 is TGTGCCAGCAGCTTAGTCGTGGGGGGGAGCACAGATACGCAGTATTTT. Translated, it gives CASSLVVGGSTDTQYF.

The chain combines TRBV5-1 with TRBJ2-7; 7 nucleotides agree with TRBD2. Per the germline V gene, CDR1 is SGHRS and CDR2 is YFSETQ. J lost 1 base, V lost 0 bases, and 1 base had no gene match. This CDR3 is 14 amino acids long. DNA for the CDR3: TGCGCCAGCAGCTTGGGGGAGGGTTCCTACGAGCAGTACTTC. This codes for CASSLGEGSYEQYF.

The chain employs TRBV19 and TRBJ1-2; TRBD1 might be the D (5 bases). The CDR3 is 16 residues long. The V end was cut by 6 bases, the J end by 4 bases, with 21 bases between. Germline V lookup: CDR1 LNHDA, CDR2 SQIVND (reference sequence). The CDR3 nucleotides read TGTGCCAGTAGCAATAGGGGCCCCCAGACCCTCTATGGCTACACCTTC. The encoded protein is CASSNRGPQTLYGYTF.

The chain combines TRBV4-1 with TRBJ2-3, with TRBD1 identical over 8 bases. V lost 5 bases and J lost 2; bases outside the gene matches: 6. This CDR3 spans 15 amino acids. Germline CDR1 and CDR2: MGHRA and YSYEKL. DNA for the CDR3: TGCGCCAGCAGCGATACAGGGGGTTACACAGATACGCAGTATTTT. It specifies CASSDTGGYTDTQYF.

The chain employs TRBV27 and TRBJ1-2; TRBD1 agrees at 9 bases. V lost 4 bases and J lost 4; bases outside the gene matches: 4. CDR1 MNHEY and CDR2 SMNVEV come from the germline V gene (reference sequence). This CDR3 region has 14 residues. CDR3 loop: CASSSGDRVYGYTF. CDR3 sequence (DNA): TGTGCCAGCAGTTCCGGGGACAGGGTCTATGGCTACACCTTC.

This chain links TRBV7-2 with TRBJ2-7; 10 bases match TRBD2. The V and J ends lost 5 bases and 0 bases, in that order; junction bases with no gene match: 7. CDR3 length: 16 residues. Germline V gives CDR1 SGHTA, CDR2 FQGNSA. The CDR3 sequence: CASSPRTSGASYEQYF. Written as DNA, the CDR3 is TGTGCCAGCAGCCCGCGAACTAGCGGGGCCTCCTACGAGCAGTACTTC.

The V gene is TRBV6-5, the J gene TRBJ2-7, with D tentatively TRBD2 (6 bases). Trimming took 6 bases from V and 3 from J, leaving 18 bases between them. Germline CDR1 MNHEY, CDR2 SVGAGI. The CDR3 is 15 residues long. CDR3: CASRPPGLGLYEQYF. The CDR3 DNA is TGTGCCAGCAGGCCTCCGGGACTGGGACTCTACGAGCAGTACTTC.

The chain couples TRBV4-3 to TRBJ2-7; maybe TRBD2 (6 bases). The V and J ends lost 0 bases and 0 bases respectively, with 12 bases between them. The length of the CDR3 is 16 residues. The germline gives CDR1 LGHNA, CDR2 YSLEER. This CDR3 reads CASSQEGLGSSYEQYF. The DNA for the CDR3 is TGCGCCAGCAGCCAAGAGGGACTCGGGAGCTCCTACGAGCAGTACTTC.

The chain employs TRBV10-1 and TRBJ1-3; no clear D. The CDR3 consists of 17 residues. The V gene's germline CDR1 is WNHNN and CDR2 SYGVQD (reference sequence). With 2 bases removed from V and 0 bases from J, the gap between germline ends came to 14 bases. CDR3: CASSEEKDLSSGNTIYF. In nucleotides, the CDR3 is TGCGCCAGCAGTGAGGAGAAGGACTTAAGCTCTGGAAACACCATATATTTT.

V gene TRBV9 combines with J gene TRBJ1-2; 7 nucleotides line up with TRBD1. The trim removed 3 bases at V and 2 bases at J, leaving 7 bases unmatched. Germline CDR1 and CDR2: SGDLS and YYNGEE. The CDR3 has 15 residues. CDR3 protein: CASSEPGQTNYGYTF. CDR3 nucleotide sequence: TGTGCCAGCAGCGAACCGGGACAGACCAACTATGGCTACACCTTC.

The chain recombines TRBV25-1 with TRBJ2-5; 11 nucleotides agree with TRBD2. V lost 5 bases and J lost 3; bases outside the gene matches: 8. Germline V lookup: CDR1 MGHDK, CDR2 SYGVNS. The CDR3 consists of 16 residues. CDR3 in DNA: TGTGCCAGCAGTCCCACTAGCGGGGGAGGGGAAGAGACCCAGTACTTC. It yields the protein CASSPTSGGGEETQYF.

This chain links TRBV5-1 with TRBJ2-3; no firm D call. Germline loops: CDR1 SGHRS, CDR2 YFSETQ. Trimming took 9 bases from V and 2 from J, leaving 13 bases between them. This CDR3 is built from 13 residues. CDR3 sequence reads: CATSQENTDTQYF. CDR3 bases: TGCGCCACCTCGCAGGAAAACACAGATACGCAGTATTTT.

This rearrangement joins TRBV11-2 to TRBJ2-5, with D hard to call. Germline-derived CDR1 and CDR2 are SGHAT and FQNNGV. The CDR3 consists of 13 residues. Trimming left V 1 base short and J 3 bases short, with 6 bases between. CDR3: CASSLVTEETQYF. CDR3 in DNA: TGTGCCAGCAGCTTAGTTACGGAAGAGACCCAGTACTTC.

The V call is TRBV6-1, the J call TRBJ2-3; unclear D gene. The CDR3 is 13 amino acids. The V end was cut by 7 bases, the J end by 2 bases, with 10 bases between. CDR1 is MNHNS, CDR2 SASEGT, per germline. The CDR3 loop is CASTNLVTDTQYF. The CDR3 DNA sequence: TGTGCCAGCACCAACCTAGTCACAGATACGCAGTATTTT.

The chain employs TRBV2 and TRBJ1-2, with a possible D match to TRBD1 (5 bases). The CDR3 has 16 amino acids. CDR1 and CDR2 (germline): SNHLY, FYNNEI. Trimming took 4 bases from V and 0 from J, leaving 15 bases between them. CDR3 sequence (DNA): TGTGCCAGCAGTGGGGGGGAGGGAGCACCTAACTATGGCTACACCTTC. It is translated as CASSGGEGAPNYGYTF.

The gene calls are TRBV7-2 and TRBJ2-1, with D tentatively TRBD1 (6 bases). CDR1 SGHTA and CDR2 FQGNSA come from the germline V gene. CDR3 size: 14 residues. The V end lost 4 bases, the J end lost 10 bases, and 17 bases lay between the germline ends. The CDR3 nucleotides read TGTGCCAGCAGCTCGGACCGGCGCAGGGGCGAGCAGTTCTTC. Translated, it gives CASSSDRRRGEQFF. Together with reference TRBV7-2 and TRBJ2-1, the CDR3 gives the full variable domain: GAGVSQSPSNKVTEKGKDVELRCDPISGHTALYWYRQSLGQGLEFLIYFQGNSAPDKSGLPSDRFSAERTGGSVSTLTIQRTQQEDSAVYLCASSSDRRRGEQFFGPGTRLTVL.

V is TRBV15 and J is TRBJ1-2; D perhaps matches TRBD1 (6 bases). The CDR3 contains 16 residues. Germline V gene data show CDR1 as LNHNV and CDR2 as YYDKDF (reference sequence). V lost 1 base and J lost 6, with 18 bases in between. CDR3 loop: CATSRVGAGRRDGYTF. CDR3 DNA sequence: TGTGCCACCAGCAGAGTGGGGGCAGGGCGGAGAGATGGCTACACCTTC.

The chain links TRBV29-1 to TRBJ1-1, with D tentatively TRBD1 (6 bases). The CDR3 is 13 amino acids. The V and J ends lost 6 bases and 0 bases respectively, with 11 bases between them. Per germline, CDR1 SQVTM and CDR2 ANQGSEA. CDR3 bases: TGCAGCGTCGGAGGACAGTTGAACACTGAAGCTTTCTTT. Protein sequence: CSVGGQLNTEAFF.

The J gene is TRBJ1-3, the V gene TRBV2; D is uncertain. The CDR3 is 13 residues long. From germline, CDR1 is SNHLY and CDR2 FYNNEI. The ends were cut back, 2 bases at V and 6 bases at J, with 8 bases in the middle. In DNA, the CDR3 is TGTGCCAGCAGTGAAACAGAAGAAAACACCATATATTTT. Its translation is CASSETEENTIYF.

Worth noting for this clone: This sample also contains other DNA sequences that code for the same CDR3. This chain joins TRBV4-1 and TRBJ1-1, with 7 bases identical to TRBD1. J gave up 1 base and V 0 bases, and 14 bases lay outside the gene matches. Per the germline V gene, CDR1 is MGHRA and CDR2 is YSYEKL. The CDR3 runs 19 residues. The DNA for the CDR3 is TGCGCCAGCAGCCAAGAGGTAACGCCAGGGGGGAGGACGAACACTGAAGCTTTCTTT. Translating it yields CASSQEVTPGGRTNTEAFF.

The J gene is TRBJ2-7, the V gene TRBV2; D perhaps matches TRBD2 (6 bases). The CDR3 extends over 13 amino acids. Germline CDR1 is SNHLY and CDR2 is FYNNEI. Trimming took 8 bases from V and 7 from J, leaving 18 bases between them. The CDR3 sequence is CASGRGIEGEQYF. The DNA for the CDR3 is TGTGCCAGCGGGCGGGGTATCGAGGGAGAGCAGTACTTC.

The rearrangement joins TRBV9 to TRBJ2-7, with D unclear. Trimming took 0 bases from V and 2 from J, leaving 9 bases between them. CDR3 length: 14 amino acids. Germline values: CDR1 SGDLS, CDR2 YYNGEE. CDR3 sequence reads: CASSVDLKAYEQYF. DNA for the CDR3: TGTGCCAGCAGCGTAGACTTAAAAGCCTACGAGCAGTACTTC.

The V gene is TRBV6-1, the J gene TRBJ2-7, with 11 bases aligning to TRBD2. The CDR3 length is 15 residues. Germline V gene sequence: CDR1 MNHNS, CDR2 SASEGT. Trimming removed 6 bases from V and 3 bases from J; junction bases left unmatched: 7. This CDR3 is CASRRTLAGDYEQYF. The CDR3 coding sequence is TGTGCCAGCAGAAGAACACTAGCGGGGGACTACGAGCAGTACTTC.

The chain recombines TRBV4-3 with TRBJ2-3; D is uncertain. Trimming pared 3 bases from V and 2 bases from J, leaving 6 bases between. The CDR3 runs to 13 residues. Germline loops: CDR1 LGHNA, CDR2 YSLEER. The CDR3 sequence: CASSHVNTDTQYF. The CDR3 DNA sequence: TGCGCCAGCAGCCACGTTAACACAGATACGCAGTATTTT.

In its sample, this clone was seen a few times. The chain has TRBV7-9 and TRBJ1-1; D gene unclear. Deletions cut 3 bases from V and 1 base from J, with 9 bases between. The CDR3 is 14 amino acids. Germline CDR1 reads SEHNR; CDR2 reads FQNEAQ (reference sequence). The CDR3 sequence is CASSFGQQNTEAFF. Here the CDR3 DNA reads TGTGCCAGCAGCTTTGGGCAGCAGAACACTGAAGCTTTCTTT.